These T cell receptor beta chains were read from a single sample in a study of CD8 T cells in ankylosing spondylitis. TCRdb itself ran the 5' RACE reads through MiXCR, one entry per CDR3 protein. The table shows about 510,000 distinct CDR3 sequences, with about 5.4% occurring only once. The specimen sequenced was blood, either unsorted or a sorted T cell fraction (not recorded which). The source is a male donor with ankylosing spondylitis. CDR3s include the opening cysteine and the closing phenylalanine or tryptophan. D genes are given only for firm matches. The listing skips clone size in some rows; elsewhere it reads once, few, many or a size class.

V,size,D,J,CDR3,DNA
TRBV7-2,.,.,TRBJ2-7,CASSLSRKRPYEQYF,TGTGCCAGCAGCTTATCCCGGAAGCGGCCCTACGAGCAGTACTTC
TRBV27,many,TRBD1,TRBJ2-7,CASSLMAGGRNEQYF,TGTGCCAGCAGCCTGATGGCAGGGGGTCGGAACGAGCAGTACTTC
TRBV12-3/TRBV12-4,many,.,TRBJ2-1,CASSFGFKSYNEQFF,TGTGCCAGCAGTTTCGGGTTTAAGTCCTACAATGAGCAGTTCTTC
TRBV7-2,.,TRBD1,TRBJ2-3,CASSPIWTGGPDTQYF,TGTGCCAGCAGCCCCATTTGGACAGGGGGCCCAGATACGCAGTATTTT
TRBV29-1,many,TRBD2,TRBJ2-1,CSVEKVAGAVYNEQFF,TGCAGCGTTGAAAAGGTAGCGGGGGCTGTATACAATGAGCAGTTCTTC
TRBV15,many,.,TRBJ2-1,CATSRDSYNEQFF,TGTGCCACCAGCAGAGACAGTTACAATGAGCAGTTCTTC
TRBV10-3,many,TRBD1,TRBJ2-7,CAISEGRGLYEQYF,TGTGCCATCAGTGAGGGCAGGGGGCTTTACGAGCAGTACTTC
TRBV12-3/TRBV12-4,many,TRBD1,TRBJ1-5,CASTFQGAQRNQPQHF,TGTGCCAGCACCTTCCAGGGGGCACAACGCAATCAGCCCCAGCATTTT
TRBV20-1,many,.,TRBJ1-1,CSVSADQFGAFF,TGCAGTGTTTCGGCGGACCAATTTGGGGCTTTCTTT
TRBV20-1,many,.,TRBJ1-5,CSASPGRSNQPQHF,TGCAGTGCCAGCCCGGGACGGAGCAATCAGCCCCAGCATTTT
TRBV11-1,few,TRBD1,TRBJ2-5,CASSFKYRDRGEFGTQYF,TGTGCCAGCAGCTTCAAATATCGAGACAGGGGGGAATTCGGTACCCAGTACTTC
TRBV20-1,many,.,TRBJ1-6,CSARFTGSPNSPLHF,TGCAGTGCTAGGTTCACAGGGAGCCCTAATTCACCCCTCCACTTT
TRBV4-2,many,.,TRBJ1-2,CASSQDYDGGFYGYTF,TGTGCCAGCAGCCAAGATTACGACGGCGGATTCTATGGCTACACCTTC
TRBV2,many,.,TRBJ2-5,CASTERETQYF,TGTGCCAGCACCGAGAGGGAGACCCAGTACTTC
TRBV24-1,.,TRBD1,TRBJ2-5,CATSDWGTGAEEETQYF,TGTGCCACCAGTGATTGGGGGACAGGGGCGGAAGAAGAGACCCAGTACTTC
TRBV28,many,TRBD1,TRBJ2-7,CASRTQTGRSTVQYF,TGTGCCAGCAGAACCCAGACAGGGAGATCTACCGTGCAGTACTTC
TRBV7-3,many,.,TRBJ1-1,CASSKPGRFEAFF,TGTGCCAGCAGCAAGCCCGGGAGATTCGAAGCTTTCTTT
TRBV5-1,many,.,TRBJ1-2,CASSAGWAYGYTF,TGCGCCAGCAGCGCCGGTTGGGCCTATGGCTACACCTTC
TRBV28,many,.,TRBJ2-3,CASSFWGDGGEDTDTQYF,TGTGCCAGCAGTTTCTGGGGGGACGGCGGGGAGGATACAGATACGCAGTATTTT
TRBV6-5,many,.,TRBJ2-2,CASSYDPGRATGELFF,TGTGCCAGCAGTTACGACCCAGGCAGGGCGACCGGGGAGCTGTTTTTT
TRBV5-1,many,.,TRBJ1-2,CASSPGWGDLYGYTF,TGCGCCAGCAGCCCTGGTTGGGGGGATCTCTATGGCTACACCTTC
TRBV12-3/TRBV12-4,.,TRBD1,TRBJ1-6,CASSGDSNNSPLHF,TGTGCCAGCAGCGGGGACAGCAATAATTCACCCCTCCACTTT
TRBV7-2,many,.,TRBJ2-2,CASSLSRKAANTGELFF,TGTGCCAGCAGCTTATCAAGGAAAGCGGCGAACACCGGGGAGCTGTTTTTT
TRBV7-2,few,TRBD1,TRBJ1-2,CASSFRDRGPGYTF,TGTGCCAGCAGCTTCCGGGACAGGGGGCCCGGCTACACCTTC
TRBV12-3/TRBV12-4,many,.,TRBJ2-1,CASNPGPAGEQFF,TGTGCCAGCAATCCGGGCCCCGCCGGTGAGCAGTTCTTC
TRBV21-1,many,.,TRBJ2-3,CASSWTSGGAELTDTQYF,TGTGCCAGCAGCTGGACTTCGGGGGGGGCGGAACTCACAGATACGCAGTATTTT
TRBV7-3,.,.,TRBJ1-1,CASRRFGGTEAFF,TGTGCCAGCAGAAGGTTCGGGGGCACTGAAGCTTTCTTT
TRBV20-1,many,.,TRBJ2-3,CSATTGLTTDTQYF,TGCAGTGCTACGACCGGACTTACCACAGATACGCAGTATTTT
TRBV12-3/TRBV12-4,many,.,TRBJ2-2,CASRYQLVRTGELFF,TGTGCCAGCAGGTATCAACTAGTGCGCACCGGGGAGCTGTTTTTT
TRBV12-3/TRBV12-4,many,.,TRBJ2-2,CASRGTFTGELFF,TGTGCCAGCAGAGGGACTTTCACAGGGGAGCTGTTTTTT
TRBV5-1,.,.,TRBJ1-4,CASSFAPGRINEKLFF,TGCGCCAGCAGCTTTGCCCCGGGACGGATTAATGAAAAACTGTTTTTT
TRBV20-1,many,TRBD2,TRBJ2-1,CSASVLAGDNEQFF,TGCAGTGCTAGCGTTCTAGCGGGAGACAATGAGCAGTTCTTC
TRBV28,many,.,TRBJ2-7,CASSTRLKDEQYF,TGTGCCAGCAGTACCCGGCTAAAGGACGAGCAGTACTTC
TRBV20-1,.,.,TRBJ1-1,CSACPDKFTEAFF,TGCAGTGCTTGCCCGGACAAGTTCACTGAAGCTTTCTTT
TRBV6-2/TRBV6-3,many,TRBD1,TRBJ2-1,CASSHRDRGSYNEQFF,TGTGCCAGCAGTCACCGGGACAGGGGCTCTTACAATGAGCAGTTCTTC
TRBV20-1,.,TRBD1,TRBJ1-3,CSARAPGQGSGNTIYF,TGCAGTGCTAGAGCACCGGGACAGGGCTCTGGAAACACCATATATTTT
TRBV7-9,many,.,TRBJ1-2,CASSLLQGGKSF,TGTGCCAGCAGCTTACTACAGGGAGGGAAATCATTC
TRBV10-3,many,TRBD2,TRBJ2-3,CAIRGGTSDTQYF,TGTGCCATCAGGGGGGGGACTTCAGATACGCAGTATTTT
TRBV28,.,TRBD1,TRBJ1-5,CASSPWFPGQGNQPQHF,TGTGCCAGCAGCCCATGGTTCCCGGGACAGGGCAATCAGCCCCAGCATTTT
TRBV20-1,many,.,TRBJ1-2,CSARDRGGSYGYTF,TGCAGTGCTAGAGACCGAGGAGGGAGCTATGGCTACACCTTC
TRBV20-1,.,TRBD1,TRBJ1-6,CSARDPTGGSPLHF,TGCAGTGCTAGAGATCCGACAGGGGGTTCACCCCTCCACTTT
TRBV9,many,.,TRBJ1-6,CASSVHSRPYNSPLHF,TGTGCCAGCAGCGTTCATAGTAGACCTTATAATTCACCCCTCCACTTT
TRBV6-2/TRBV6-3,many,.,TRBJ1-5,CASSSRQNNQPQHF,TGTGCCAGCAGTTCAAGACAGAACAATCAGCCCCAGCATTTT
TRBV24-1,many,TRBD2,TRBJ2-3,CATSDLGTSGITDTQYF,TGTGCCACCAGTGATCTCGGGACTAGCGGCATCACAGATACGCAGTATTTT
TRBV7-2,.,.,TRBJ1-3,CASSYRATSGNTIYF,TGTGCCAGCAGCTATAGGGCTACCTCTGGAAACACCATATATTTT
TRBV29-1,many,.,TRBJ2-2,CSARRSGDTGELFF,TGCAGCGCCAGAAGGTCCGGGGACACCGGGGAGCTGTTTTTT